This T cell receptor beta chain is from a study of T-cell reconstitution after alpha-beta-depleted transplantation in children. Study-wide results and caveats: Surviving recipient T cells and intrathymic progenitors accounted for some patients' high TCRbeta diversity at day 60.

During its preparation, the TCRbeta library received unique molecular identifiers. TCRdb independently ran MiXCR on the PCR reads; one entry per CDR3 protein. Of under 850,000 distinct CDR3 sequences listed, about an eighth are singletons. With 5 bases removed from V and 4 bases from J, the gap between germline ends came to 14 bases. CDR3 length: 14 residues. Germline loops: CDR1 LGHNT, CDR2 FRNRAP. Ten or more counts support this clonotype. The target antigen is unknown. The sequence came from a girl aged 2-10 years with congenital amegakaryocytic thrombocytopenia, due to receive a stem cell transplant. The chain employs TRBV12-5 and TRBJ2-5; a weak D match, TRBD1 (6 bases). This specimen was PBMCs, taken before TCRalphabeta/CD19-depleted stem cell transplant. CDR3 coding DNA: TGTGCTAGTGGTGTCACAGGGAGAGGAGAGACCCAGTACTTC. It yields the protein CASGVTGRGETQYF. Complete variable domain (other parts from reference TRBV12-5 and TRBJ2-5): DARVTQTPRHKVTEMGQEVTMRCQPILGHNTVFWYRQTMMQGLELLAYFRNRAPLDDSGMPKDRFSAEMPDATLATLKIQPSEPRDSAVYFCASGVTGRGETQYFGPGTRLLVL.